This T cell receptor (beta chain) stems from a study of OX40 agonist ivuxolimab in advanced cancers. Sequencing was performed with immunoSEQ multiplex PCR; in TCRdb, only in-frame clones are kept and a portion is missing. The sample comprises about 51,000 clones, around 77% of which are singletons, and 2% rests with the top ten. V trimming: 0 bases; J trimming: 4 bases; junction bases outside the gene matches: 3. This CDR3 is 15 amino acids long. The germline V gene encodes CDR1 SEHNR and CDR2 FQNEAQ (reference sequence). The source material was CD4+ or CD8+ T cells sorted from blood, sampled in a trial of the OX40 agonist ivuxolimab. This chain uses TRBV7-9 with TRBJ2-7, with TRBD2 identical over 10 bases. This TCR derives from an adult with an advanced solid tumor such as melanoma, head and neck, liver or kidney cancer. CDR3 nucleotides: TGTGCCAGCAGCTTAGCCGGGACTAGCGCGTACGAGCAGTACTTC. Encoded protein: CASSLAGTSAYEQYF. The entire variable domain, with the rest obtained from reference TRBV7-9 and TRBJ2-7, is as follows: DTGVSQNPRHKITKRGQNVTFRCDPISEHNRLYWYRQTLGQGPEFLTYFQNEAQLEKSRLLSDRFSAERPKGSFSTLEIQRTEQGDSAMYLCASSLAGTSAYEQYFGPGTRLTVT.